This note documents a single TCR beta chain sequence. The record originates from a study of T cells in Graves' hyperthyroidism and ophthalmopathy. The CDR3 has 12 amino acids. Germline-derived CDR1 and CDR2 are DFQATT and SNEGSKA (reference sequence). V lost 3 bases to trimming and J lost 9 bases, with 14 bases between them. Amplification yielded TCR beta CDR3 regions, with RNA transcripts as the source. HTBI primers were employed in a first-round RT-PCR of the TCR CDR3. TCRdb re-analysed the multiplex PCR reads in MiXCR, keeping a single row per CDR3 protein. The table has approximately 590,000 distinct CDR3 sequences, approximately 14% seen once.

This chain links TRBV20-1 with TRBJ2-5, with D hard to call. The specimen sequenced was blood. This receptor was taken from a woman aged 25-40 years with Graves' hyperthyroidism. DNA for the CDR3: TGCAGTGCTAGGGACCTCCTTGCGGCCCAGTACTTC. Translating gives CSARDLLAAQYF.